Listed below are T cell receptor beta chains from one sample, sequenced in a study of OX40 agonist ivuxolimab in advanced cancers. Using immunoSEQ multiplex PCR, the repertoire was profiled, and TCRdb retains in-frame clones only, with some absent. The sample lists approximately 49,000 clones, about 85% seen once, with roughly 25% in the top ten. The sequencing here drew on CD4+ or CD8+ T cells sorted from blood, taken in a trial of the OX40 agonist ivuxolimab. The receptors come from an adult with an advanced solid tumor such as melanoma, head and neck, liver or kidney cancer. CDR3s include the opening cysteine and the closing phenylalanine or tryptophan. Some rows have no size entry. The others give once, few or many, or a class for an expanded clone.

16 | once | TRBV5-1 | CASSAVERGYSYEQYF
15 | - | TRBV27 | CASSFYGTSSYEQYF
15 | - | TRBV6-5 | CASRPKGFTYNEQFF
14 | once | TRBV13 | CASSLGGIDYGYTF
13 | - | TRBV5-1 | CASSSDNSYEQYF
16 | - | TRBV7-9 | CASSLNSLAASYEQYF
14 | - | TRBV28 | CASSIRGVNTEAFF
12 | - | TRBV29-1 | CSVDEGTGGIHF
14 | once | TRBV5-1 | CASSSLGSWVEQYF
13 | - | TRBV6-4 | CASSDWVGTEAFF
17 | - | TRBV7-2 | CASSLGFAPPSYNEQFF
16 | - | TRBV5-1 | CASSLWPGQENTEAFF
16 | - | TRBV6-1 | CASSGRPGQGDEKLFF
13 | - | TRBV19 | CASSIGQVEKLFF